The T cell receptor (beta chain) under discussion was sequenced for a study of identical twins. Whole-study findings and limits: Cord blood beta clonotypes present at high abundance carried fewer insertions; no such pattern appeared in memory repertoires.

A note on this clonotype: Its antigen is still unknown. The junction departs from germline at one end; a sequencing error may be responsible.

Each cDNA held unique molecular identifiers, and template switching gave it a universal primer site. TCRdb redid the calling of the 5' RACE reads with MiXCR, one entry per CDR3 protein. The data contain 1.5 million to 2 million distinct CDR3 sequences, under 35% of them singletons. The germline CDR1 and CDR2 sequences are DFQATT and SNEGSKA (reference sequence). The CDR3 spans 13 residues. The clonotype comes from a newborn girl in good health. The chain is built from TRBV20-1 and TRBJ2-4, with 8 bases fitting TRBD2. The J call may be in error: the DNA end matches TRBJ2-5 better. Material: cord blood. CDR3 region: CRVGLAVQGTQYF. The CDR3 DNA reads as TGCAGAGTCGGACTAGCAGTCCAAGGGACCCAGTACTTC.